This T cell receptor (beta chain) was found in a study of cytomegalovirus exposure and HLA in healthy donors. It was with 60 Vbeta and 13 Jbeta primers that the PCR ran. The protocol was immunoSEQ multiplex PCR, while the TCRdb copy is restricted to in-frame clones and leaves out a portion. The sample lists about 240,000 clones; around 78% were seen once. Germline CDR1 reads MGHRA; CDR2 reads YSYEKL. Trimming removed 6 bases from V and 9 bases from J; junction bases left unmatched: 9. There are 15 residues in the CDR3. The sequence came from a boy younger than 18 in good health and CMV-seronegative. Source material: PBMCs. The chain couples TRBV4-1 to TRBJ2-1, with 12 positions matching TRBD2. CDR3 nucleotides: TGCGCCAGCAGTCGGACTAGCGGGGTGGCTAGTGAGCAGTTCTTC. Amino acids: CASSRTSGVASEQFF.